This section outlines one T cell receptor (beta chain) sequence together with its context. The data originate from a study of blood T cell repertoires in COVID-19. Here immunoSEQ multiplex PCR was the method, and the copy in TCRdb shows in-frame clones only, minus some. Of about 440,000 clones listed, about 90% are singletons. The CDR3 is 14 residues long. CDR1 is MGHRA, CDR2 YSYEKL, per germline. With 8 bases removed from V and 5 bases from J, the gap between germline ends came to 18 bases. Sequenced input: PBMCs or T cells enriched from blood (not recorded which). The sequence derives from a man younger than 30 who had recovered from COVID-19. The V gene is TRBV4-1, the J gene TRBJ1-1, with a weak D call TRBD1 (5 bases). The CDR3 DNA reads as TGCGCCAGCCAGAGACTTCTGGGGCAAACTGAAGCTTTCTTT. Protein sequence: CASQRLLGQTEAFF.